This T cell receptor beta chain was sequenced in a study of radiotherapy plus CTLA-4 blockade in lung cancer. CDR1 MGHRA and CDR2 YSYEKL come from the germline V gene. J was trimmed by 2 bases and V by 3 bases; bases with no gene match: 5. CDR3 length: 15 amino acids. Focal radiation and CTLA-4 blockade (ipilimumab) were tested in chemo-refractory metastatic non-small-cell lung cancer patients. On this clone: Its matching antigen is unknown.

General study results and limits: Early blood T cell clone dynamics reportedly forecast response best, with interferon-beta. Peripheral blood showed expansion of tumor-derived TCR clones after radiotherapy and ipilimumab.

Profiling relied on immunoSEQ multiplex PCR, and the TCRdb table lists in-frame clones only, not all of them. The table shows about 38,000 clones, with 70% to 75% occurring only once. The sample in question was peripheral blood, obtained from a patient treated with radiotherapy plus ipilimumab. This clonotype originated in a human donor with non-small cell lung cancer who had stable disease on radiotherapy plus ipilimumab. V and J are TRBV4-1 and TRBJ1-2, with 8 bases aligning to TRBD1. The CDR3 region is CASSQDRAKNYGYTF. In DNA form, the CDR3 reads TGCGCCAGCAGCCAGGACAGGGCGAAAAACTATGGCTACACCTTC.